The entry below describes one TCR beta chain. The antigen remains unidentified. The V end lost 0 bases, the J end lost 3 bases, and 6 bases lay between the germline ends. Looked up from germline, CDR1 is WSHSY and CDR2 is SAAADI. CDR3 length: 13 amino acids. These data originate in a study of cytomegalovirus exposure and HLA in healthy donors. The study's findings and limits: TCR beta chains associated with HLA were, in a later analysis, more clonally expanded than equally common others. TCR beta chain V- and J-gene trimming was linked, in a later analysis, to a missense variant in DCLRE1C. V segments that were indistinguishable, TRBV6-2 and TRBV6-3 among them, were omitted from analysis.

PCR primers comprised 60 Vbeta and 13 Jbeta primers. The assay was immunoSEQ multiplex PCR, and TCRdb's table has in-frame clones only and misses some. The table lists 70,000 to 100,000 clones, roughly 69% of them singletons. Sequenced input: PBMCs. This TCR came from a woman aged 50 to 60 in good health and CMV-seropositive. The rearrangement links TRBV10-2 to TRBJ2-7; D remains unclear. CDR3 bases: TGCGCCAGCAGTGAGTCCGGGTTCTACGAGCAGTACGTC. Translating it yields CASSESGFYEQYV.